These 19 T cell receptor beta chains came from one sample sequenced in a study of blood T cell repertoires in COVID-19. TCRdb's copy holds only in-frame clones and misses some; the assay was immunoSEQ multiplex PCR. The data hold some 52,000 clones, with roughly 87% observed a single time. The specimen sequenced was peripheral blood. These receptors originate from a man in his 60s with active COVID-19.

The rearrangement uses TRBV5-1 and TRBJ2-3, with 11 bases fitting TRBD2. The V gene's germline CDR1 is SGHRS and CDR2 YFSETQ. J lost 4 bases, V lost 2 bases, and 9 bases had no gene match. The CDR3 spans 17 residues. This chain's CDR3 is CASSFPIAGGPADTQYF. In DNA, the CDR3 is TGCGCCAGCAGCTTTCCCATAGCGGGAGGGCCAGCAGATACGCAGTATTTT.

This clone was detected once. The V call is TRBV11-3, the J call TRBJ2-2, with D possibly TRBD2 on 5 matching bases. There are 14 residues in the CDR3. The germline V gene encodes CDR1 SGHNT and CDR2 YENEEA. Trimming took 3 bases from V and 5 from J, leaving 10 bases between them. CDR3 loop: CASSLGVGTGELFF. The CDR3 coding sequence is TGTGCCAGCAGCTTGGGAGTCGGGACCGGGGAGCTGTTTTTT.

This CDR3 is CASSFWASGSYEQYF. The DNA for the CDR3 is TGTGCCAGCAGCTTCTGGGCTAGCGGGAGCTACGAGCAGTACTTC. The V and J genes are TRBV7-2 and TRBJ2-7; TRBD2 matches 10 bases. Germline CDR1 SGHTA, CDR2 FQGNSA. This CDR3 region has 15 residues. V dropped 3 bases and J dropped 3; count of bases not matched to a gene: 5.

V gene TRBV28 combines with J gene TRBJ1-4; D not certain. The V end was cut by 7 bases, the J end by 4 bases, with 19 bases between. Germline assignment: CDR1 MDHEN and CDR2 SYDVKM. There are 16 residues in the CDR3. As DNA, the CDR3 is TGTGCCAGCACCCTGCTCGCTAGAGGCGGTAATGAAAAACTGTTTTTT. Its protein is CASTLLARGGNEKLFF.

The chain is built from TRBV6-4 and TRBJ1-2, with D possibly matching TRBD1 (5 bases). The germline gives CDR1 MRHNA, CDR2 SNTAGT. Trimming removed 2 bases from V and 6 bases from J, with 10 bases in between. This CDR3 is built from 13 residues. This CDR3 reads CASSDPREDGYTF. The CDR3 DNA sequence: TGTGCCAGCAGTGACCCCAGGGAGGATGGCTACACCTTC.

CDR3 loop: CASSLKSRRAGINQPQHF. The CDR3, as DNA: TGTGCCAGCAGCTTAAAATCTCGTCGAGCAGGGATCAATCAGCCCCAGCATTTT. The chain carries TRBV7-3 and TRBJ1-5, with D maybe TRBD1 (5 bases). The CDR3 covers 18 residues. Between the trimmed V and J ends, which lost 1 base and 3 bases, there was a span of 19 bases. Germline V gene lookup returns CDR1 SGHTA and CDR2 FQGTGA.

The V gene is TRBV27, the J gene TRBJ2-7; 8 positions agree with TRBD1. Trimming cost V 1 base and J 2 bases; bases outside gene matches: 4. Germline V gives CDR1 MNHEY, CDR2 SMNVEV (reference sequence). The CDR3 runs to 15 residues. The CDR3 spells CASSLYSGGPYEQYF. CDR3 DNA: TGTGCCAGCAGTTTATATTCAGGGGGCCCCTACGAGCAGTACTTC.

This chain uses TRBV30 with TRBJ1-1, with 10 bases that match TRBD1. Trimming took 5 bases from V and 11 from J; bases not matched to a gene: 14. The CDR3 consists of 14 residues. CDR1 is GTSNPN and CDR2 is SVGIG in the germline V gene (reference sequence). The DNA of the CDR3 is TGTGCCTGGGACGCTACGGGGACAGGGGTCTGGGCTTTCTTT. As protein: CAWDATGTGVWAFF.

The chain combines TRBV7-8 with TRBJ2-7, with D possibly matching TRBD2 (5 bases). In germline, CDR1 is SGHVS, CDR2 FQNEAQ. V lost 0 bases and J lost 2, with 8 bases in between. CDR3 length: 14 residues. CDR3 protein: CASSLAGAPYEQYF. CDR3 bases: TGTGCCAGCAGCTTAGCGGGAGCCCCCTACGAGCAGTACTTC.

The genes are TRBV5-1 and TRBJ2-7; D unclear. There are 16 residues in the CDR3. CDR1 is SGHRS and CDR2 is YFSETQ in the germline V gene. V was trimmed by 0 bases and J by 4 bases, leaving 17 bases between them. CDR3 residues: CASSLARAKSTYEQYF. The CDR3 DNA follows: TGCGCCAGCAGCTTGGCCCGAGCGAAAAGTACTTACGAGCAGTACTTC.

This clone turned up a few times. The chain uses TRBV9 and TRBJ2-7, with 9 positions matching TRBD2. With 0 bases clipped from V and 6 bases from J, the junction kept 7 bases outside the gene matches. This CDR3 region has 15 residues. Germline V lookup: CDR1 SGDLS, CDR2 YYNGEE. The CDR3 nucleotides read TGTGCCAGCAGCGTAGGGGCGGGAGGGCATGCCGAGCAGTACTTC. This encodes CASSVGAGGHAEQYF.

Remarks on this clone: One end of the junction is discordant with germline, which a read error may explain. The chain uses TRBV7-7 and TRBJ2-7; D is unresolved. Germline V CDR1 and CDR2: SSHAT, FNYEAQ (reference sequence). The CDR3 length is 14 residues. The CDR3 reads CASSLDVGATQQYF. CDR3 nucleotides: TGTGCTAGCAGCTTAGACGTTGGAGCTACGCAGCAGTACTTC.

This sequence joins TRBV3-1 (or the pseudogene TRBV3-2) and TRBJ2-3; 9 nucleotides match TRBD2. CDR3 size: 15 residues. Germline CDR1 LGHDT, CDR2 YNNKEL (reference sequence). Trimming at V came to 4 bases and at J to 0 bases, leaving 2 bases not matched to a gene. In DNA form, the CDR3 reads TGTGCCAGCAGCCTCCTAGCGGGAAGCACAGATACGCAGTATTTT. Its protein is CASSLLAGSTDTQYF.

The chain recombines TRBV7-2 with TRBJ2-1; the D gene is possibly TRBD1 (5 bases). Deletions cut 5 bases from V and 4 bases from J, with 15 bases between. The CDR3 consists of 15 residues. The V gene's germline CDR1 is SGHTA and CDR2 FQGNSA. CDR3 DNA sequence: TGTGCCAGCAGCCTTGCTGGGGCTGGGTACAATGAGCAGTTCTTC. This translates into CASSLAGAGYNEQFF.

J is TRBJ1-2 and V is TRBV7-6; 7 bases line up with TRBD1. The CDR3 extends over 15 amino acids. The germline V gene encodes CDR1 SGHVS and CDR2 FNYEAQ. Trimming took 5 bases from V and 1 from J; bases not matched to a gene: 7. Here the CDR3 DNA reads TGTGCCAGCAGCCCCACAGGGGAATATAACTATGGCTACACCTTC. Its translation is CASSPTGEYNYGYTF.

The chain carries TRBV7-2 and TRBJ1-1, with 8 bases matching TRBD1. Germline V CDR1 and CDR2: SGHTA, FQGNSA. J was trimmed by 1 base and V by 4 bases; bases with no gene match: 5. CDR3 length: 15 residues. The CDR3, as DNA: TGTGCCAGCAGCTCACGACAGGGGTCGAACACTGAAGCTTTCTTT. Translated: CASSSRQGSNTEAFF.

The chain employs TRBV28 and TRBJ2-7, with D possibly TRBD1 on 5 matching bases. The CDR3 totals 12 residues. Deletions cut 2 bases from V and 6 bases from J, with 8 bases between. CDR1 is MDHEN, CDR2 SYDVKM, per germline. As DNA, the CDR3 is TGTGCCAGCAGTTTAAGGGGTGGCGAGCAGTACTTC. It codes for CASSLRGGEQYF.

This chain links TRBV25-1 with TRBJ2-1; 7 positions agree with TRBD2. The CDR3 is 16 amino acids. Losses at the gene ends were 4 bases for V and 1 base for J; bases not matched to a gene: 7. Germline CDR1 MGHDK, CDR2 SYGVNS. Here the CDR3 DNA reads TGTGCCAGCAGTGGGGGGAGGGCCGTTTCCTACAATGAGCAGTTCTTC. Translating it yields CASSGGRAVSYNEQFF.

The CDR3 DNA follows: TGTGCCAGCAGCTTAGGTTTACTGGGACTAAGGCCCGGGGAGCTGTTTTTT. As protein: CASSLGLLGLRPGELFF. The genes are TRBV5-6 and TRBJ2-2, with 7 bases matching TRBD2. The CDR3 covers 17 residues. The trim removed 2 bases at V and 6 bases at J, leaving 13 bases unmatched. Germline assignment: CDR1 SGHDT and CDR2 YYEEEE.